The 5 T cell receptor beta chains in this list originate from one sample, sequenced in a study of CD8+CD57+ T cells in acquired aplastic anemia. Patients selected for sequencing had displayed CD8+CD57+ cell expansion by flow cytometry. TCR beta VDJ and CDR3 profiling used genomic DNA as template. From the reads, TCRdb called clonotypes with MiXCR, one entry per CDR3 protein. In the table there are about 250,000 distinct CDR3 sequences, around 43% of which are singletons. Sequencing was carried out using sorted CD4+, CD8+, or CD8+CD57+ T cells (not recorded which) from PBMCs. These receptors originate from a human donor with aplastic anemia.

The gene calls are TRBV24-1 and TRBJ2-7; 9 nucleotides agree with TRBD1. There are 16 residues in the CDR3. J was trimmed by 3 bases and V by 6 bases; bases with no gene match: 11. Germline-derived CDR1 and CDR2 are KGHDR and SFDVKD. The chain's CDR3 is CATSWNRDRDFYEQYV. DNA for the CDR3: TGTGCCACCAGTTGGAACCGGGACAGGGATTTCTACGAGCAGTACGTC.

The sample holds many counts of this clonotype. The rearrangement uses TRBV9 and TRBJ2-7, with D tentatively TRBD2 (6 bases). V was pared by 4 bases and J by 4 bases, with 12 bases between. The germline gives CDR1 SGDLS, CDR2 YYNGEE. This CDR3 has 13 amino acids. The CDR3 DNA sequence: TGTGCCAGCAGCCCGTGGGGGGATTACGAGCAGTACTTC. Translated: CASSPWGDYEQYF.

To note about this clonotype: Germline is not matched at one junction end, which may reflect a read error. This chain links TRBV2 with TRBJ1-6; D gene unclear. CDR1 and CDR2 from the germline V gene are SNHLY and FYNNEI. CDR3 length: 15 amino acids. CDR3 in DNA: TGTGCCAGCAGTTACTCGAAGGAGGGTAATGCACCCCTCCACTTT. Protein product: CASSYSKEGNAPLHF.

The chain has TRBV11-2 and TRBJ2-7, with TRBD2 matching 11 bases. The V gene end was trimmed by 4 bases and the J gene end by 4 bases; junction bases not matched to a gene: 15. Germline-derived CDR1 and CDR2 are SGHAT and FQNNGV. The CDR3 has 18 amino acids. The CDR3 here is CASSSREIVTSGIYEQYF. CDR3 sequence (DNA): TGTGCCAGCAGCTCGAGAGAAATTGTGACTAGCGGGATATACGAGCAGTACTTC.

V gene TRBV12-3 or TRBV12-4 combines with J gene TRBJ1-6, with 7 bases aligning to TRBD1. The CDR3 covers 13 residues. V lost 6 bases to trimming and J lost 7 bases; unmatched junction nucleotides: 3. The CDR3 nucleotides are TGTGCCAGCAGCGGACAGGCCAATTCACCCCTCCACTTT. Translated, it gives CASSGQANSPLHF.